The 4 T cell receptor beta chains reported below all come from one sample, sequenced in a study of blood T cell repertoires in COVID-19. The repertoire was sequenced with immunoSEQ multiplex PCR; TCRdb's copy has only in-frame clones and lacks some. The sample has over 200,000 clones, more than 75% seen once; the top ten hold over 7.5%. Sequencing input: peripheral blood. The receptors come from a man between 40 and 49 years old who had recovered from COVID-19.

The chain links TRBV10-3 to TRBJ2-1, with D possibly being TRBD2 (5 bases). The CDR3 consists of 15 residues. Germline CDR1 reads ENHRY; CDR2 reads SYGVKD. V was trimmed by 8 bases and J by 4 bases, leaving 18 bases between them. Here the CDR3 DNA reads TGTGCCATCGGAGGCACGGCTCCAACTTACAATGAGCAGTTCTTC. The encoded protein is CAIGGTAPTYNEQFF.

Written as DNA, the CDR3 is TGTGCCAGCAGCCGCAGGGAATACAATGAGCAGTTCTTC. It yields the protein CASSRREYNEQFF. This rearrangement joins TRBV11-3 to TRBJ2-1; D perhaps matches TRBD1 (5 bases). Germline V gives CDR1 SGHNT, CDR2 YENEEA. CDR3 length equals 13 residues. Trimming shortened V by 5 bases and J by 4 bases, and 9 bases separated the two germline ends.

The chain is built from TRBV6-2 or TRBV6-3 and TRBJ2-3; D is uncertain. V was cut by 3 bases and J by 6 bases, with 4 bases left in between. The CDR3 sequence is 11 residues long. Germline V gene data show CDR1 as MNHEY and CDR2 as SVGEGT. DNA of the CDR3: TGTGCCAGCAGTTATCCGGATACGCAGTATTTT. Its protein is CASSYPDTQYF.

This chain joins TRBV5-1 and TRBJ2-2; 10 positions match TRBD1. The CDR3 length is 15 residues. Germline trimming cut 2 bases from V and 4 bases from J; bases unmatched to any gene: 2. The germline V gene encodes CDR1 SGHRS and CDR2 YFSETQ. The DNA for the CDR3 is TGCGCCAGCAGCTTTTGGACAGGGGGCACCGGGGAGCTGTTTTTT. Translated, it gives CASSFWTGGTGELFF.